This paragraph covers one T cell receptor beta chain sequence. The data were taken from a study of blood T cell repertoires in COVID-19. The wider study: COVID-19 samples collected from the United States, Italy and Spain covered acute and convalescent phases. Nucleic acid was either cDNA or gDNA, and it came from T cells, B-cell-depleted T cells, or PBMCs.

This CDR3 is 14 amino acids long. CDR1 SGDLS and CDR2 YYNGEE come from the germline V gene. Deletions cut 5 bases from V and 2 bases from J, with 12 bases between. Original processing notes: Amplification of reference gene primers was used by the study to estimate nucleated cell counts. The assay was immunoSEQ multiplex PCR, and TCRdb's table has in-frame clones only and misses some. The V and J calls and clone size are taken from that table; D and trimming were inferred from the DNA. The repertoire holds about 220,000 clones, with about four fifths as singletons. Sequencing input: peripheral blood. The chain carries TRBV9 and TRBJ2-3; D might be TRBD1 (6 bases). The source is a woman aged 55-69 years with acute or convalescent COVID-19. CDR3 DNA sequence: TGTGCCAGCAGAGGGGGATTGCCCACAGATACGCAGTATTTT. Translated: CASRGGLPTDTQYF.